These T cell receptor beta chains were read from a single sample in a study of blood T cell repertoires in COVID-19. The repertoire was sequenced with immunoSEQ multiplex PCR; TCRdb's copy has only in-frame clones and lacks some. Of 250,000 to 300,000 clones detected, around nine tenths appear once; the ten largest clones hold approximately 2%. What was sequenced was PBMCs or T cells enriched from blood (not recorded which). The receptors originated from a woman in her sixties or seventies in a cohort exposed to, infected with or recovered from COVID-19 (not recorded which). Each CDR3 is given with its conserved first and last residue. Fields, in order: J gene, CDR3 length, clone size, V gene, CDR3 protein. Only some rows state a clone size, as once, few, many or a class for expanded clones.

j_gene: TRBJ2-7; len: 11; abundance: NA; v_gene: TRBV25-1; CDR3aa: CASSEKREQYF
j_gene: TRBJ2-3; len: 15; abundance: NA; v_gene: TRBV24-1; CDR3aa: CATSDWAGGTDTQYF
j_gene: TRBJ1-5; len: 14; abundance: NA; v_gene: TRBV25-1; CDR3aa: CASSEWGGDRPQHF
j_gene: TRBJ1-1; len: 13; abundance: NA; v_gene: TRBV25-1; CDR3aa: CASSEDRASGAFF
j_gene: TRBJ2-5; len: 14; abundance: NA; v_gene: TRBV29-1; CDR3aa: CSVEGQGLQETQYF
j_gene: TRBJ1-1; len: 15; abundance: NA; v_gene: TRBV28; CDR3aa: CASTRQGLMNTEAFF
j_gene: TRBJ1-5; len: 15; abundance: once; v_gene: TRBV13; CDR3aa: CASSLGQGTNQPQHF
j_gene: TRBJ1-2; len: 11; abundance: NA; v_gene: TRBV12-3/TRBV12-4; CDR3aa: CASELNYGYTF
j_gene: TRBJ2-1; len: 17; abundance: NA; v_gene: TRBV3-1/TRBV3-2; CDR3aa: CASSQLGRTSGRGGQFF
j_gene: TRBJ2-2; len: 19; abundance: NA; v_gene: TRBV28; CDR3aa: CASSLIGPGTSGTTGELFF
j_gene: TRBJ1-5; len: 14; abundance: NA; v_gene: TRBV7-9; CDR3aa: CASSSALIEQPQHF
j_gene: TRBJ2-1; len: 17; abundance: once; v_gene: TRBV30; CDR3aa: CAWSPGRTSGRGYEQFF
j_gene: TRBJ2-7; len: 14; abundance: NA; v_gene: TRBV6-4; CDR3aa: CASWGTGRTYEQYF
j_gene: TRBJ2-7; len: 17; abundance: NA; v_gene: TRBV18; CDR3aa: CASSPPRRPSGTYEQYF
j_gene: TRBJ2-7; len: 14; abundance: NA; v_gene: TRBV11-3; CDR3aa: CASSLEVLAYRQYF
j_gene: TRBJ1-1; len: 15; abundance: NA; v_gene: TRBV19; CDR3aa: CASSIGLGVNTEAFF
j_gene: TRBJ2-3; len: 18; abundance: many; v_gene: TRBV5-1; CDR3aa: CASSLATGTSGVLDTQYF
j_gene: TRBJ1-3; len: 15; abundance: NA; v_gene: TRBV7-9; CDR3aa: CASSVRDISGNTIYF
j_gene: TRBJ2-3; len: 14; abundance: NA; v_gene: TRBV29-1; CDR3aa: CSVRTSAFTDTQYF
j_gene: TRBJ1-5; len: 15; abundance: many; v_gene: TRBV7-8; CDR3aa: CASSLTGTGLQPQHF